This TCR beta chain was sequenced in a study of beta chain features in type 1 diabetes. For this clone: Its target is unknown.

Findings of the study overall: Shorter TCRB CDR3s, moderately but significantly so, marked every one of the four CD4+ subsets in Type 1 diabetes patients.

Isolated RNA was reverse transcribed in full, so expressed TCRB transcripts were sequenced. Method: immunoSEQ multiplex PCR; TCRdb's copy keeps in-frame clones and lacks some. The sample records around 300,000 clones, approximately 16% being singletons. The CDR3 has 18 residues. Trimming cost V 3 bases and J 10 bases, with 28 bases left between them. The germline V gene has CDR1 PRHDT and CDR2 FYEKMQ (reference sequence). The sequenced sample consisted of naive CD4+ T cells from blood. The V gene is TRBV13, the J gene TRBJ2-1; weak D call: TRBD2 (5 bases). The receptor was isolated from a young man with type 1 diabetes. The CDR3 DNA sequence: TGTGCCAGCAGCTTGGAAGGTTTTGGTAGGACTGTTGTTCGGGAGCAGTTCTTC. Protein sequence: CASSLEGFGRTVVREQFF.